These 14 T cell receptor beta chains came from one sample sequenced in a study of shared clonotypes between healthy human individuals. The method was immunoSEQ multiplex PCR; TCRdb's version includes in-frame clones alone and lacks a portion of them. The sample records some 1 million clones, 60% to 80% being singletons. The sample taken for sequencing was memory CD4+ T cells sorted from blood. The subset was: CD45RA-negative fraction. The receptors derive from a man younger than 30 in good health.

This clone was recorded only once. The V and J genes are TRBV19 and TRBJ1-5; the D gene is possibly TRBD1 (5 bases). There are 16 residues in the CDR3. Looked up from germline, CDR1 is LNHDA and CDR2 is SQIVND (reference sequence). Trimming removed 7 bases at V and 0 bases at J, with 16 bases between. The CDR3 reads CASNSASGLSNQPQHF. Written as DNA, the CDR3 is TGTGCCAGTAATTCCGCCTCAGGGCTTAGCAATCAGCCCCAGCATTTT.

The chain has TRBV7-2 and TRBJ2-5; D gene unclear. The CDR3 consists of 14 residues. CDR1 SGHTA and CDR2 FQGNSA come from the germline V gene. Trimming pared 7 bases from V and 4 bases from J, leaving 16 bases between. The CDR3 sequence is CASTPQPVGETQYF. CDR3 sequence (DNA): TGTGCCAGCACCCCCCAGCCCGTAGGAGAGACCCAGTACTTC.

The chain uses TRBV18 and TRBJ2-3, with a weak D call TRBD2 (5 bases). V lost 2 bases to trimming and J lost 8 bases, with 8 bases between them. Germline loops: CDR1 KGHSH, CDR2 LQKENI. This CDR3 has 12 amino acids. This CDR3 reads CASSPSEGTQYF. CDR3 DNA sequence: TGTGCCAGCTCACCAAGTGAGGGTACGCAGTATTTT.

The chain carries TRBV11-3 and TRBJ1-1; the D gene is possibly TRBD1 (5 bases). The length of the CDR3 is 14 residues. V dropped 4 bases and J dropped 6 bases, with 15 bases sitting between them. CDR1 is SGHNT and CDR2 is YENEEA in the germline V gene. The CDR3 region is CASSSQSLGAEAFF. The CDR3 DNA reads TGTGCCAGCAGCTCCCAGTCCTTGGGGGCTGAAGCTTTCTTT.

In its sample, this clone was seen a few times. The chain has TRBV11-2 and TRBJ1-4; D is perhaps TRBD1 (5 bases). Trimming took 5 bases from V and 10 from J, leaving 17 bases between them. This CDR3 has 14 residues. Germline CDR1 is SGHAT and CDR2 is FQNNGV. Written as DNA, the CDR3 is TGTGCCAGCAGCCTGGACACCCTTGGGGGAAAACTGTTTTTT. It encodes CASSLDTLGGKLFF. The full variable domain, its missing parts supplied by reference TRBV11-2 and TRBJ1-4, is EAGVAQSPRYKIIEKRQSVAFWCNPISGHATLYWYQQILGQGPKLLIQFQNNGVVDDSQLPKDRFSAERLKGVDSTLKIQPAKLEDSAVYLCASSLDTLGGKLFFGSGTQLSVL.

This chain connects TRBV15 to TRBJ2-6, with unresolved D. Germline CDR1 and CDR2: LNHNV and YYDKDF (reference sequence). The CDR3 runs 13 residues. Trimming left V 11 bases short and J 2 bases short, with 10 bases between. CDR3 DNA sequence: TGTGCCGCCGGGTTCCCTGGGGCCAACGTCCTGACTTTC. It yields the protein CAAGFPGANVLTF.

The chain employs TRBV6-1 and TRBJ2-1; a possible D gene is TRBD1 (6 bases). Between the trimmed V and J ends, which lost 6 bases and 8 bases, there was a span of 17 bases. The germline V gene has CDR1 MNHNS and CDR2 SASEGT. CDR3 length: 14 amino acids. The CDR3 loop reads CASREPTGFYEQFF. DNA for the CDR3: TGTGCCAGCAGGGAGCCTACAGGGTTCTATGAGCAGTTCTTC.

This chain links TRBV5-4 with TRBJ2-2, with 9 bases lining up with TRBD2. The CDR3 spans 15 residues. The J segment lost 4 bases and the V segment lost 8 bases, leaving 9 bases of the junction unmatched. Germline values: CDR1 SGHNT, CDR2 YYREEE (reference sequence). CDR3 nucleotides: TGTGCCAGTTATGGTGCGGGGGGGACCACCGGGGAGCTGTTTTTT. This gives the protein CASYGAGGTTGELFF.

With respect to this clone: A far larger clone is off by one base, so a read error is likely. Other DNA sequences in the same sample also yield this CDR3. The chain uses TRBV11-2 and TRBJ2-5; no definite D call. Germline CDR1 SGHAT, CDR2 FQNNGV. Trimming took off 5 bases at V and 2 bases at J, with 9 bases between the two ends. The CDR3 has 13 amino acids. The DNA of the CDR3 is TGTGCCAGCAGCCGAGAGAGGCAAGAGACCCAGTACTTC. It encodes CASSRERQETQYF. Together with reference TRBV11-2 and TRBJ2-5, the CDR3 gives the full variable domain: EAGVAQSPRYKIIEKRQSVAFWCNPISGHATLYWYQQILGQGPKLLIQFQNNGVVDDSQLPKDRFSAERLKGVDSTLKIQPAKLEDSAVYLCASSRERQETQYFGPGTRLLVL.

This clone showed up just a few times. The chain employs TRBV19 and TRBJ2-2, with 11 bases identical to TRBD2. The V and J ends lost 7 bases and 6 bases, in that order; junction bases with no gene match: 10. The CDR3 runs 16 residues. Germline V lookup: CDR1 LNHDA, CDR2 SQIVND (reference sequence). This CDR3 is CASTPFGSGGAGELFF. In nucleotides, the CDR3 is TGTGCCAGTACCCCCTTTGGTAGCGGGGGGGCCGGGGAGCTGTTTTTT. Filled out from reference TRBV19 and TRBJ2-2, the complete variable domain reads DGGITQSPKYLFRKEGQNVTLSCEQNLNHDAMYWYRQDPGQGLRLIYYSQIVNDFQKGDIAEGYSVSREKKESFPLTVTSAQKNPTAFYLCASTPFGSGGAGELFFGEGSRLTVL.

This rearrangement joins TRBV10-3 to TRBJ2-1; D might be TRBD1 or TRBD2, each matching 6 bases. Trimming cost V 6 bases and J 6 bases, with 9 bases left between them. Germline values: CDR1 ENHRY, CDR2 SYGVKD. The CDR3 has 12 residues. The CDR3 sequence is CAIREGVNEQFF. CDR3 DNA sequence: TGTGCCATCAGGGAGGGGGTCAATGAGCAGTTCTTC.

In regard to this clone: A read error may account for a junction end that differs from germline. V is TRBV5-8 and J is TRBJ2-3, with 11 bases lining up with TRBD2. Germline V lookup: CDR1 SGHTS, CDR2 YDEGEE. This CDR3 is 16 amino acids long. CDR3 sequence (DNA): TGTGCCAGCAGATTGGGACTAGCGGCTAGCACAGATACGCAGTATTTT. Translation gives CASRLGLAASTDTQYF.

This sequence joins TRBV6-5 and TRBJ1-4; D is ambiguous. CDR3 length: 11 amino acids. Germline values: CDR1 MNHEY, CDR2 SVGAGI. CDR3 sequence: CPGRGSEKLFF. CDR3 nucleotides: TGTCCTGGCCGCGGCTCTGAAAAACTGTTTTTT.

Details on this clone: One end of the junction does not line up with germline, which may come from a read error. Within the sample, other DNA sequences also encode this same CDR3. The rearrangement joins TRBV5-8 to TRBJ1-1; D may be TRBD1 (6 bases). This CDR3 spans 17 amino acids. Germline CDR1 reads SGHTS; CDR2 reads YDEGEE. The CDR3 DNA reads TGCGCCAGCAGCTTGGGGGACAACCCGAGGCGGAACACTGAAGCTTTCTTT. It is translated as CASSLGDNPRRNTEAFF. The whole variable domain, filled in from reference TRBV5-8 and TRBJ1-1, reads EAGVTQSPTHLIKTRGQQATLRCSPISGHTSVYWYQQALGLGLQFLLWYDEGEERNRGNFPPRFSGRQFPNYSSELNVNALELEDSALYLCASSLGDNPRRNTEAFFGQGTRLTVV.